This T cell receptor beta chain is drawn from a study of early T cells in non-severe SARS-CoV-2 infection. One entry per CDR3 protein results from TCRdb running MiXCR on the 5' RACE reads. The table records tens of thousands of distinct CDR3 sequences, under 10% of them present only once. This clonotype has at least ten counts. The clonotype originates from an adult who was a healthcare worker with PCR-confirmed SARS-CoV-2 infection or an uninfected control (not recorded which). The sequencing input was whole blood.

The CDR3 nucleotides are TGTGCCAGCAGTGTCGTTGGAGGGTCGGGGCAGCCCCAGCATTTT. Its translation is CASSVVGGSGQPQHF. V gene TRBV6-1 combines with J gene TRBJ1-5, with no clear D. Trimming removed 4 bases at V and 7 bases at J, with 17 bases between. CDR3 size: 15 residues. CDR1 MNHNS and CDR2 SASEGT come from the germline V gene.